Following are 5 T cell receptor beta chains from one sample sequenced in a study of chemoradiotherapy in HPV16-positive cancers. TCRdb keeps only in-frame clones here, not all; method: immunoSEQ multiplex PCR. Among some 14,000 clones listed, nearly 70% were seen once. Sampling was done from a patient who underwent chemoradiotherapy. The receptors originated from a human donor with HPV-associated anogenital cancer.

J is TRBJ2-1 and V is TRBV7-8, with D uncertain. The CDR3 runs 14 residues. Deletions cut 4 bases from V and 9 bases from J, with 16 bases between. Germline V gene sequence: CDR1 SGHVS, CDR2 FQNEAQ. DNA for the CDR3: TGTGCCAGCAGCTCCTCGATGTCCGTGGGTGAGCAGTTCTTC. It encodes CASSSSMSVGEQFF.

The chain employs TRBV18 and TRBJ2-1; a possible D gene is TRBD2 (5 bases). The CDR3 extends over 17 amino acids. The ends were cut back, 3 bases at V and 1 base at J, with 16 bases in the middle. Germline CDR1 is KGHSH and CDR2 is LQKENI. CDR3 region: CASSPPRGAGSYNEQFF. The CDR3 DNA follows: TGTGCCAGCTCACCGCCTCGGGGTGCAGGATCCTACAATGAGCAGTTCTTC. Full variable domain (outside the CDR3, taken from reference TRBV18 and TRBJ2-1): NAGVMQNPRHLVRRRGQEARLRCSPMKGHSHVYWYRQLPEEGLKFMVYLQKENIIDESGMPKERFSAEFPKEGPSILRIQQVVRGDSAAYFCASSPPRGAGSYNEQFFGPGTRLTVL.

The chain joins TRBV4-2 to TRBJ1-4, with a possible D match to TRBD1 (6 bases). CDR3 length: 15 amino acids. Trimming took off 1 base at V and 5 bases at J, with 11 bases between the two ends. Germline values: CDR1 LGHNA, CDR2 YNFKEQ. In DNA form, the CDR3 reads TGTGCCAGCAGCCAAGGAACAGGGTTCAATGAAAAACTGTTTTTT. Protein: CASSQGTGFNEKLFF.

The rearrangement links TRBV28 to TRBJ1-2; tentative D call: TRBD1 (5 bases). The germline V gene has CDR1 MDHEN and CDR2 SYDVKM. Between the trimmed V and J ends, which lost 2 bases and 8 bases, there was a span of 24 bases. The CDR3 runs 17 residues. CDR3 sequence: CASSLGPGINSAGGYTF. CDR3 DNA sequence: TGTGCCAGCAGTTTAGGTCCAGGGATTAATAGTGCGGGCGGCTACACCTTC.

CDR3 residues: CASSFWLGTNSYEQYF. Written as DNA, the CDR3 is TGCGCCAGCAGCTTTTGGCTAGGGACGAACTCCTACGAGCAGTACTTC. The J gene is TRBJ2-7, the V gene TRBV5-1; D could derive from TRBD1 or TRBD2 (5 bases each). Trimming stripped 2 bases from V and 0 bases from J, with 15 bases between. The CDR3 runs to 16 residues. Germline CDR1 is SGHRS and CDR2 is YFSETQ.